The T cell receptor beta chain under discussion was sequenced for a study of blood T cell repertoires in COVID-19 (dated by TCRdb to the early 2020s). General notes on the study: Samples covering the acute and convalescent phases of COVID-19 were provided by collaborators in the United States, Italy and Spain. The dataset comprised deeply sampled blood TCRbeta repertoires from subjects exposed to, actively infected with, or recovered from COVID-19. A de-identified subject ID, COVID-19 status, age in years and sex were almost always included in the sample metadata. The repertoires were released in a freely available public database intended as a resource for research on the immune response to SARS-CoV-2. The prospective study material was composed of cDNA or gDNA derived from T cells, B-cell-depleted T cells, or PBMCs. Samples came from the ongoing ImmuneRACE study (first 160 participants) plus 1,254 subjects from 6 global collaborators. Where available, HLA class I and class II types were obtained from metadata supplied by the sample provider rather than from assay-based typing.

TCRbeta CDR3 regions were amplified from genomic DNA by means of the immunoSEQ Assay, a bias-controlled multiplex PCR. On the authors' methods: The number of nucleated cells in each sample was estimated from the amplification of reference gene primers within the assay. Sequence reads were collapsed and filtered to measure the absolute abundance of every unique TCRbeta CDR3 rearrangement. Productive Simpson clonality was computed per sample as the square root of Simpson's diversity index over productive rearrangements. This immuneACCESS table, as held by TCRdb, lists in-frame sequences with V and J called but not all clones. Of the missing ones, under half trace to an unresolved V gene in checked studies; the others have no known cause. V, J and clone size are those of that table, while D and trimming were read from the DNA. Recorded for this sample are about 160,000 clones; 80% of them occurred a single time. The top ten hold approximately 6% of the sample.

With regard to this clone: The antigen this receptor binds is unknown. No base-level quality is on record; no much larger clone is a single base apart.

CDR1 SGHRS and CDR2 YFSETQ were looked up in the germline V gene. Relative to germline, V is missing 3 bases and J is missing 7 bases, with 9 bases of the junction outside any gene match. The CDR3 goes from the cysteine to the phenylalanine over 15 residues. The kept DNA is CDR3 alone, 45 bases in frame from the first base. Participants in the prospective study were enrolled through a virtual design, were aged about 18 to 100 years, and lived in 24 United States geographic areas. In the prospective study, cohorts were assigned on the basis of participant-reported clinical history obtained from a screening survey and a study questionnaire. ImmuneRACE Cohort 3 recovered participants were defined by two consecutive negative NP/OP PCR tests, healthcare professional clearance, or symptom resolution. Each participant in the prospective study had whole blood, serum and a nasopharyngeal or oropharyngeal swab collected by mobile phlebotomists. Additional blood draws and questionnaires over an approximately 2-month period could optionally be provided by prospective study participants. Before DNA extraction, prospective study blood samples were shipped either frozen or at room temperature.

Study-wide findings and limitations: How much clinical and demographic metadata was included differed by source and by participant, and the metadata was provided uncurated.

The TCR comes from a man aged 35 to 55 who had recovered from COVID-19. The chain links TRBV5-1 with TRBJ2-1; 8 bases in the junction line up with TRBD2. The material sequenced was PBMCs or T cells enriched from blood (not recorded which). The DNA reads TGCGCCAGCAGCTCCGGGGGGGCTCGGTGGAATGAGCAGTTCTTC. This is translated as CASSSGGARWNEQFF.